Below are 14 T cell receptor beta chains sequenced from a single sample in a study of spatial heterogeneity in lung cancer. TCRdb independently ran MiXCR on the 5' RACE reads; one entry per CDR3 protein. This sample has 17,000 or so distinct CDR3 sequences, with about a fifth found just once. Time point given: sample taken at primary tumor resection. TCRs were sequenced from unsorted whole RNA of tumor, nontumor lung or PBMC. The material was PBMCs, obtained at surgery. These receptors were taken from a female donor with early-stage non-small cell lung cancer.

There are many counts of this clonotype. The rearrangement joins TRBV7-2 to TRBJ2-2; perhaps TRBD1 as D (5 bases). The CDR3 has 14 residues. Trimming cost V 8 bases and J 5 bases, with 15 bases left between them. CDR1 and CDR2 from the germline V gene are SGHTA and FQGNSA. In DNA, the CDR3 is TGTGCCAGCCGGGTTCAGGGTTATACCGGGGAGCTGTTTTTT. Its protein product is CASRVQGYTGELFF.

This clonotype was seen once. The V and J genes are TRBV9 and TRBJ1-4, with 11 nucleotides matching TRBD1. V gave up 3 bases and J gave up 7 bases; unmatched junction bases: 5. CDR3 size: 15 residues. Germline loops: CDR1 SGDLS, CDR2 YYNGEE. The CDR3 bases are TGTGCCAGCAGCGCTGGACAGGGGGCGATTGAAAAACTGTTTTTT. It is translated as CASSAGQGAIEKLFF. The whole variable domain, remainder taken from reference TRBV9 and TRBJ1-4, is DSGVTQTPKHLITATGQRVTLRCSPRSGDLSVYWYQQSLDQGLQFLIQYYNGEERAKGNILERFSAQQFPDLHSELNLSSLELGDSALYFCASSAGQGAIEKLFFGSGTQLSVL.

The V call is TRBV11-2, the J call TRBJ2-3; D may correspond to TRBD1 or TRBD2 (5 bases each). Deletions cut 4 bases from V and 4 bases from J, with 9 bases between. The CDR3 consists of 13 residues. Germline CDR1 and CDR2: SGHAT and FQNNGV. The CDR3 bases are TGTGCCAGCAGCTGGGACCAACCAGATACGCAGTATTTT. As protein: CASSWDQPDTQYF.

This clonotype has at least ten counts. This chain joins TRBV20-1 and TRBJ2-7; 15 bases are shared with TRBD2. Trimming cost V 4 bases and J 6 bases; bases outside gene matches: 4. From germline, CDR1 is DFQATT and CDR2 SNEGSKA (reference sequence). The CDR3 length is 14 residues. The CDR3 DNA is TGCAGTGCTACTCCGGGACTAGCGGGAGGCGAGCAGTACTTC. As protein: CSATPGLAGGEQYF.

The genes are TRBV19 and TRBJ2-5; either TRBD1 or TRBD2 may fit D (5 bases each). Germline loops: CDR1 LNHDA, CDR2 SQIVND (reference sequence). Trimming cost V 10 bases and J 0 bases, with 15 bases left between them. The CDR3 is made up of 14 amino acids. Here the CDR3 DNA reads TGTGCCACCCAACCGGGACGGTACCAAGAGACCCAGTACTTC. Translating it yields CATQPGRYQETQYF.

CDR3 amino acids: CAIGRQGEATDTQYF. CDR3 DNA: TGTGCCATTGGTCGGCAGGGGGAAGCCACAGATACGCAGTATTTT. The chain is built from TRBV10-3 and TRBJ2-3; TRBD1 matches at 7 bases. There are 15 residues in the CDR3. Germline CDR1 and CDR2: ENHRY and SYGVKD. J was trimmed by 2 bases and V by 9 bases; bases with no gene match: 11.

This clonotype has at least ten counts. The chain is built from TRBV27 and TRBJ1-1; D not resolved. CDR1 MNHEY and CDR2 SMNVEV come from the germline V gene (reference sequence). The CDR3 is 14 residues long. Trimming stripped 7 bases from V and 1 base from J, with 13 bases between. The CDR3: CASTPSGSNTEAFF. The CDR3 DNA is TGTGCCAGCACCCCGTCTGGTTCGAACACTGAAGCTTTCTTT.

The gene calls are TRBV7-9 and TRBJ1-1; D is unresolved. The CDR3 loop spans 12 amino acids. Germline V gives CDR1 SEHNR, CDR2 FQNEAQ (reference sequence). V lost 4 bases and J lost 4, with 7 bases in between. Here the CDR3 DNA reads TGTGCCAGCAGCTCATTCGGCACTGAAGCTTTCTTT. Encoded protein: CASSSFGTEAFF. Full variable domain (rest looked up from reference TRBV7-9 and TRBJ1-1): DTGVSQNPRHKITKRGQNVTFRCDPISEHNRLYWYRQTLGQGPEFLTYFQNEAQLEKSRLLSDRFSAERPKGSFSTLEIQRTEQGDSAMYLCASSSFGTEAFFGQGTRLTVV.

This clonotype showed up many times. The V call is TRBV29-1, the J call TRBJ2-5, with D possibly matching TRBD2 (6 bases). The ends were cut back, 7 bases at V and 4 bases at J, with 16 bases in the middle. CDR3 length: 13 amino acids. Germline-derived CDR1 and CDR2 are SQVTM and ANQGSEA. DNA of the CDR3: TGCAGCGCCCAAGGGGACGGGAGAGAGACCCAGTACTTC. Its translation: CSAQGDGRETQYF.

In this sample, this clonotype is medium-sized. The V and J genes are TRBV14 and TRBJ1-4; weak D call: TRBD1 (5 bases). Germline V gene data show CDR1 as SGHDN and CDR2 as FVKESK. V was shortened by 8 bases and J by 7 bases, with 17 bases between the two germline ends. This CDR3 contains 14 residues. The CDR3 here is CASSGYLDSEKLFF. In DNA form, the CDR3 reads TGTGCCAGCTCTGGATACCTTGACAGTGAAAAACTGTTTTTT.

The sample holds many counts of this clonotype. V and J are TRBV6-5 and TRBJ2-1; 9 positions agree with TRBD2. V lost 6 bases, J lost 5 bases, and 8 bases stayed unmatched. CDR1 and CDR2 (germline): MNHEY, SVGAGI. The CDR3 extends over 15 amino acids. The CDR3 reads CASSPPSGIHNEQFF. CDR3 nucleotide sequence: TGTGCCAGCAGCCCTCCTAGCGGGATCCACAATGAGCAGTTCTTC.

The chain couples TRBV6-5 to TRBJ2-7; 10 bases line up with TRBD2. Trimming removed 5 bases from V and 6 bases from J; junction bases left unmatched: 10. This CDR3 region has 15 residues. Germline V gives CDR1 MNHEY, CDR2 SVGAGI. The CDR3, as DNA: TGTGCCAGCAGTCGGACTTCTAGCGGGAGCGGCGAGCAGTACTTC. As protein: CASSRTSSGSGEQYF.

This clonotype counts as medium-sized. This rearrangement joins TRBV10-3 to TRBJ2-1; TRBD2 aligns across 13 bases. The CDR3 length is 14 residues. Trimming removed 8 bases from V and 4 bases from J; junction bases left unmatched: 2. Germline V gene sequence: CDR1 ENHRY, CDR2 SYGVKD. CDR3 nucleotides: TGTGCCATCGGGACTAGCGGGATGTACAATGAGCAGTTCTTC. This translates into CAIGTSGMYNEQFF.

The chain uses TRBV6-2 or TRBV6-3 and TRBJ1-6; no firm D call. The CDR3 covers 16 residues. Trimming stripped 2 bases from V and 10 bases from J, with 18 bases between. CDR1 is MNHEY and CDR2 is SVGEGT in the germline V gene. Written as DNA, the CDR3 is TGTGCCAGCAGTTACCGACCTTCCGGGGAAGGATCACCCCTCCACTTT. Its translation is CASSYRPSGEGSPLHF.